This T cell receptor beta chain was found in a study of radiation and T cells in renal cell carcinoma. Sequenced by immunoSEQ multiplex PCR; TCRdb stores in-frame clones only, minus some. The sample includes around 81,000 clones, approximately 80% of them seen just once. Germline loops: CDR1 LNHDA, CDR2 SQIVND (reference sequence). Deletions cut 3 bases from V and 0 bases from J, with 6 bases between. The CDR3 has 14 amino acids. Time point indicated: blood 4 weeks post-SBRT, at nephrectomy. Indicated treatment: 15 Gy SBRT to primary tumor, nephrectomy 4 weeks later. V gene TRBV19 combines with J gene TRBJ2-1, with D uncertain. Sequenced here: blood, sampled from a patient whose treatment included radiotherapy and nephrectomy. The source is a man in his forties or fifties with renal cell carcinoma. CDR3 nucleotide sequence: TGTGCCAGTAGTATCTCCAGCTCCTACAATGAGCAGTTCTTC. As protein: CASSISSSYNEQFF.